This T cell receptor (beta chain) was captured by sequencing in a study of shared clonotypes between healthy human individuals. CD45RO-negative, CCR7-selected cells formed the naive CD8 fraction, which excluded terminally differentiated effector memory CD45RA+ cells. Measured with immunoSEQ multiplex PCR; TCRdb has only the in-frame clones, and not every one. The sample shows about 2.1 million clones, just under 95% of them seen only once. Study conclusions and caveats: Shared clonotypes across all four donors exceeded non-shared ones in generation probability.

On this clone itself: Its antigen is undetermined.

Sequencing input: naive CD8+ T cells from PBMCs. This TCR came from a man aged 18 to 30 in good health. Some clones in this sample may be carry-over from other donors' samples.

CDR3 sequence (DNA): TGTGCCAGCAGTTCCACGGACAGGGTGGGTTTTTTCGGTGAGCAGTTCTTC. This codes for CASSSTDRVGFFGEQFF. The chain uses TRBV28 and TRBJ2-1, with 8 positions matching TRBD1. CDR3 length: 17 residues. Germline V gene sequence: CDR1 MDHEN, CDR2 SYDVKM. The V and J ends lost 4 bases and 9 bases, in that order; junction bases with no gene match: 17.